The present T cell receptor (beta chain) was sequenced within a study of blood T cell repertoires in COVID-19 (dated by TCRdb to 2018 to 2021). Notes on the research overall: The collaborator samples originated in the United States, Italy and Spain and spanned the acute and convalescent phases of COVID-19. A freely available public database, intended as a resource for researchers studying the immune response to SARS-CoV-2, is where the repertoires were released. The samples were drawn from the first 160 participants of the ongoing ImmuneRACE study and from some 1,300 subjects provided by 6 global collaborators. A de-identified subject ID, COVID-19 status, age in years and sex were almost always included in the sample metadata. HLA class I and class II types, where available, came from metadata supplied by the sample provider rather than from assay-based typing. The dataset comprised deeply sampled blood TCRbeta repertoires from subjects exposed to, actively infected with, or recovered from COVID-19. The material from the prospective study consisted of cDNA or gDNA derived from T cells, B-cell-depleted T cells, or PBMCs. General study outcomes and caveats: Clinical and demographic metadata were provided uncurated, with the amount varying by source and participant.

Whole blood was collected in K2EDTA tubes by collaborating institutions according to the institutions' own protocols. For TCRbeta analysis, collaborator samples were shipped as frozen whole blood, as isolated PBMCs, or as DNA extracted from either sample type. In regard to this clone: Its antigen target is currently unknown. Base qualities were left out, and no much larger clone turns up one base away.

TCRbeta CDR3 regions were amplified from genomic DNA by means of the immunoSEQ Assay, a bias-controlled multiplex PCR. The authors processed their data as follows. Within the assay, amplification of reference gene primers was used to estimate how many nucleated cells each sample contained. To quantify the absolute abundance of each unique TCRbeta CDR3 rearrangement, sequence reads were collapsed and filtered. Productive Simpson clonality was computed per sample as the square root of Simpson's diversity index over productive rearrangements. TCRdb mirrors the immuneACCESS table, restricted to in-frame sequences. Some clones are absent from its copies; in checked studies, under half trace to an unresolved V gene, and the reason for the others is unknown. The D gene and trimming were derived from the DNA, and the V and J assignments and clone size from that table. The sample table holds roughly 87,000 clones, of which about four fifths were seen once. In total, the top ten clones hold roughly 17% of the sample.

CDR1 and CDR2 are read off the germline V gene (reference sequence) as SEHNR and FQNEAQ. V ends up 7 bases short and J 3 bases short, with an unmatched junction base count of 8. The cysteine opens and the phenylalanine closes a CDR3 of 14 amino acids. The only DNA kept is the CDR3, 42 bases in frame from the first base. The source of this sequence is a woman in her sixties with acute or convalescent COVID-19. Rearrangement joined TRBV7-9 to TRBJ1-1, with TRBD1 identical over 7 junction bases. What was sequenced was peripheral blood. The CDR3 here reads CASIPSGQHTEAFF. The DNA sequence is as follows: TGTGCCAGCATCCCGTCGGGACAGCACACTGAAGCTTTCTTT.